This T cell receptor (beta chain) was sequenced during a study of OX40 agonist ivuxolimab in advanced cancers. As for the study in general: Ivuxolimab, an antibody acting as an agonist of OX40 (CD134), was used to treat patients. Each patient was given ivuxolimab into a vein every 2 weeks, at 0.01 to 10 mg/kg.

As for this clone: As yet, its antigen is unknown.

Germline V gives CDR1 LGHNA, CDR2 YNFKEQ. The V end was cut by 2 bases, the J end by 2 bases, with 14 bases between. The CDR3 is 16 amino acids. Study-level points and caveats: Low clonal expansion, among the lowest seen, marked partial responders at 0.1-3.0 mg/kg. Expanded peripheral T cells had an undetermined antigen specificity.

Libraries were prepared by immunoSEQ multiplex PCR; TCRdb keeps only in-frame clonotypes and omits some of them. The sample contains about 100,000 clones, 90% of which appear only once. The gene calls are TRBV4-2 and TRBJ2-3; no definite D call. The sequence derives from an adult with an advanced solid tumor such as melanoma, head and neck, liver or kidney cancer. Sequencing used CD4+ or CD8+ T cells sorted from blood, obtained in a trial of the OX40 agonist ivuxolimab. As DNA, the CDR3 is TGTGCCAGCAGCCAAAATCCTCGGCCCTTCACAGATACGCAGTATTTT. It encodes CASSQNPRPFTDTQYF.